The entry that follows covers one TCR beta chain sequence. These data are taken from a study of control samples from healthy donors and cancer patients. Trimming took 6 bases from V and 0 from J, leaving 12 bases between them. Germline V gives CDR1 MGHDK, CDR2 SYGVNS. The CDR3 has 15 amino acids. Measured with immunoSEQ multiplex PCR; TCRdb has only the in-frame clones, and not every one. The data contain over 150,000 clones, 90% to 95% of them seen just once; the ten biggest clones take up around 6.2%. This sequence was found in a man aged 35 to 55 in good health. The source material was blood. The chain has TRBV25-1 and TRBJ2-1, with a tentative D call TRBD1 (6 bases). CDR3 in amino acids: CASSWGLSSYNEQFF. DNA of the CDR3: TGTGCCAGCAGCTGGGGGCTTAGCTCCTACAATGAGCAGTTCTTC.